This T cell receptor beta chain emerged from a study of T cell responses to AZD1222 COVID-19 vaccine. Measured with immunoSEQ multiplex PCR; TCRdb has only the in-frame clones, and not every one. The sample has about 120,000 clones, 70% to 90% seen once; the top ten hold roughly 4%. With respect to this clone: Antigen specificity is unknown.

Overall study findings and caveats: The study found Spike-specific TCR breadth and depth rose after two AZD1222 doses. Regions 160-218 and 743-854 dominated among vaccine-associated CD4 TCRs spanning spike. Clonal diversity may have been underestimated in mostly white British donors. Sampling captured repertoires only after the peak T cell response.

Losses at the gene ends were 4 bases for V and 11 bases for J; bases not matched to a gene: 9. The CDR3 covers 14 residues. Germline V CDR1 and CDR2: SGHTA, FQGNSA. The V and J genes are TRBV7-2 and TRBJ1-2; 11 nucleotides agree with TRBD1. Sequencing was performed on peripheral blood, taken 28 days after the second AZD1222 dose. This clonotype was obtained from an adult who received the AZD1222 COVID-19 vaccine. The CDR3 spells CASSSTRTGGEYTF. CDR3 DNA sequence: TGTGCCAGCAGCTCAACCCGGACAGGGGGCGAATACACCTTC.